Listed below are T cell receptor beta chains from one sample, sequenced in a study of identical twins. TCRdb ran MiXCR on the 5' RACE reads and lists one entry per CDR3 protein. The table lists under 800,000 distinct CDR3 sequences, 21% of them singletons. These data also formed part of another study, on T cells expressing NK-cell markers.

Source material: PBMCs. These receptors all come from a young woman in good health. Both conserved end residues are part of each CDR3. Fields, in order: V gene, clone size, J gene, CDR3 protein. The size of a clone is reported for some rows only, either as once, few or many, or as a class for expanded clones.

V: TRBV5-1
size: few
J: TRBJ2-5
CDR3: CASSLPVGGRETQYF

V: TRBV7-8
size: few
J: TRBJ2-3
CDR3: CASSSRLGDTQYF

V: TRBV5-1
size: few
J: TRBJ1-2
CDR3: CASSLEVGGRGYTF

V: TRBV2
size: few
J: TRBJ2-2
CDR3: CASSGRVYIWELFF

V: TRBV27
size: -
J: TRBJ1-2
CDR3: CASSRQGAANYGYTF

V: TRBV14
size: -
J: TRBJ2-3
CDR3: CASSQDRKDTQYF

V: TRBV20-1
size: few
J: TRBJ2-5
CDR3: CSAIWGNRETQYF

V: TRBV27
size: few
J: TRBJ2-6
CDR3: CASSLVVPSGANVLTF

V: TRBV11-2
size: few
J: TRBJ2-3
CDR3: CASSESGGALDTQYF

V: TRBV12-3/TRBV12-4
size: -
J: TRBJ1-1
CDR3: CASSSSYTEAFF

V: TRBV20-1
size: few
J: TRBJ2-3
CDR3: CSASRPGTDSTDTQYF

V: TRBV9
size: few
J: TRBJ1-2
CDR3: CASSGQYYTF

V: TRBV5-1
size: few
J: TRBJ2-5
CDR3: CASSFGLAGNQETQYF

V: TRBV14
size: -
J: TRBJ1-1
CDR3: CASSQEKRETEAFF

V: TRBV5-1
size: -
J: TRBJ2-4
CDR3: CASSWDGMLAKNIQYF

V: TRBV6-5
size: -
J: TRBJ2-3
CDR3: CASSSTLAGGTDTQYF

V: TRBV15
size: many
J: TRBJ2-7
CDR3: CATSSSNQPTYEQYF

V: TRBV10-2
size: -
J: TRBJ2-7
CDR3: CASSDFRTGLAGYYEQYF

V: TRBV29-1
size: many
J: TRBJ2-4
CDR3: CSVAQGAIAKNIQYF

V: TRBV12-3/TRBV12-4
size: -
J: TRBJ1-1
CDR3: CASSPKQGSTEAFF

V: TRBV29-1
size: few
J: TRBJ1-2
CDR3: CSVEGEDYGYTF

V: TRBV18
size: -
J: TRBJ2-7
CDR3: CASSLRGRFYEQYF

V: TRBV7-6
size: -
J: TRBJ2-3
CDR3: CASSRGLGTDTQYF

V: TRBV2
size: -
J: TRBJ2-3
CDR3: CASSASFRTRTYF

V: TRBV12-3/TRBV12-4
size: many
J: TRBJ1-1
CDR3: CASSRGGRNTEAFF

V: TRBV7-2
size: -
J: TRBJ2-5
CDR3: CASSYLAGIQETQYF

V: TRBV7-6
size: -
J: TRBJ2-3
CDR3: CASSLALAGMADTQYF

V: TRBV5-1
size: once
J: TRBJ2-7
CDR3: CASSAGRDTLIYYAQYF

V: TRBV7-2
size: -
J: TRBJ2-3
CDR3: CASSLGPLAADPGAQYF

V: TRBV5-1
size: many
J: TRBJ2-7
CDR3: CASSLEARGEQYF

V: TRBV7-6
size: few
J: TRBJ1-2
CDR3: CASSPAGAARGYTF